This TCR beta chain was identified in a study of blood T cell repertoires in COVID-19. The CDR3 totals 14 residues. V was shortened by 4 bases and J by 1 base, with 13 bases between the two germline ends. Per germline, CDR1 SQVTM and CDR2 ANQGSEA. Profiling relied on immunoSEQ multiplex PCR, and the TCRdb table lists in-frame clones only, not all of them. Counted here are about 260,000 clones, roughly nine tenths occurring once; the ten biggest clones make up around 2%. The V and J genes are TRBV29-1 and TRBJ1-1; TRBD1 is a possible D gene (6 bases). Sequenced material: PBMCs or T cells enriched from blood (not recorded which). This TCR derives from a woman under 30 who had recovered from COVID-19. CDR3 loop: CSVAVPGQNTEAFF. The CDR3 DNA follows: TGCAGCGTTGCGGTACCGGGACAGAACACTGAAGCTTTCTTT.